Listed below are T cell receptor beta chains from one sample, sequenced in a study of CD8 T cells in ankylosing spondylitis. TCRdb reprocessed the 5' RACE reads with MiXCR, giving one entry per CDR3 protein. The sample includes 150,000 to 200,000 distinct CDR3 sequences, approximately 10% of them seen just once. The specimen was blood, either unsorted or a sorted T cell fraction (not recorded which). The receptors derive from a male donor with ankylosing spondylitis or in good health (not recorded which). The CDR3 runs from the conserved cysteine through the conserved F or W. Each record gives: J gene, D gene, V gene, clone size, CDR3 DNA, CDR3 protein. D genes are given only for firm matches. Clone size is shown for a subset of rows, as once, few, many or a class of expanded clone.

J: TRBJ1-5
D: .
V: TRBV6-5
size: many
DNA: TGTGCCAGCAGTTACGGGTCAGACTATAGCAATCAGCCCCAGCATTTT
CDR3: CASSYGSDYSNQPQHF

J: TRBJ1-1
D: TRBD1
V: TRBV5-1
size: few
DNA: TGCGCCAGCAGCTTCACCGGGACAGGGAACACTGAAGCTTTCTTT
CDR3: CASSFTGTGNTEAFF

J: TRBJ2-3
D: .
V: TRBV5-1
size: many
DNA: TGCGCCAGCAGCAACTGGGTAGATACGCAGTATTTT
CDR3: CASSNWVDTQYF

J: TRBJ1-1
D: .
V: TRBV14
size: many
DNA: TGTGCCAGCAGCCAAGGAGGCCCCATGAACACTGAAGCTTTCTTT
CDR3: CASSQGGPMNTEAFF

J: TRBJ2-5
D: TRBD2
V: TRBV6-2/TRBV6-3
size: .
DNA: TGTGCCAGCACGGCGGCTAGCGGACAAGAGACCCAGTACTTC
CDR3: CASTAASGQETQYF

J: TRBJ1-2
D: TRBD1
V: TRBV5-1
size: many
DNA: TGCGCCAGCAGCCCCTCTGGACAGGGCTTCTATGGCTACACCTTC
CDR3: CASSPSGQGFYGYTF

J: TRBJ2-3
D: TRBD2
V: TRBV4-3
size: few
DNA: TGCGCCAGCAGCCAAGAAGGGGCTAGCGGGTGGTTAACAGATACGCAGTATTTT
CDR3: CASSQEGASGWLTDTQYF

J: TRBJ2-2
D: .
V: TRBV6-2/TRBV6-3
size: .
DNA: TGTGCCAGCAGCACGGACACAAACACCGGGGAGCTGTTTTTT
CDR3: CASSTDTNTGELFF

J: TRBJ2-3
D: TRBD2
V: TRBV20-1
size: many
DNA: TGCAGTGCTAGGGAAATCACTAGCGGGAGTCTTACAGATACGCAGTATTTT
CDR3: CSAREITSGSLTDTQYF

J: TRBJ1-2
D: .
V: TRBV10-3
size: many
DNA: TGTGCCATCAGTGTGGACAGTTATGGCTACACCTTC
CDR3: CAISVDSYGYTF

J: TRBJ1-5
D: TRBD1
V: TRBV4-2
size: .
DNA: TGTGCCAGCAGCCAAGTCGGGGACAGGGATAGCAATCAGCCCCAGCATTTT
CDR3: CASSQVGDRDSNQPQHF

J: TRBJ2-3
D: .
V: TRBV12-3/TRBV12-4
size: many
DNA: TGTGCCAGCAGTTTACTGACGAGAGATACGCAGTATTTT
CDR3: CASSLLTRDTQYF

J: TRBJ1-1
D: .
V: TRBV5-1
size: many
DNA: TGCGCCAGCAGCCTCGGGACAAGACTGAACACTGAAGCTTTCTTT
CDR3: CASSLGTRLNTEAFF

J: TRBJ2-3
D: .
V: TRBV5-1
size: .
DNA: TGCGCCAGCAGCTTCGAAGGACAGCGAGATACGCAGTATTTT
CDR3: CASSFEGQRDTQYF

J: TRBJ2-1
D: TRBD1
V: TRBV5-1
size: many
DNA: TGCGCCAGCAGCTTGGGGGGGACAGGGACCTACAATGAGCAGTTCTTC
CDR3: CASSLGGTGTYNEQFF

J: TRBJ1-1
D: .
V: TRBV3-1
size: many
DNA: TGTGCCAGCAGCCAGGGGTATGGACACACTGAAGCTTTCTTT
CDR3: CASSQGYGHTEAFF

J: TRBJ2-3
D: TRBD2
V: TRBV20-1
size: many
DNA: TGCAGTGCTAGAGATAGCGGGAGGGCTAGCACAGATACGCAGTATTTT
CDR3: CSARDSGRASTDTQYF

J: TRBJ1-1
D: .
V: TRBV5-1
size: .
DNA: TGCGCCAGCAGCCCCTCGGCGAACACTGAAGCTTTCTTT
CDR3: CASSPSANTEAFF

J: TRBJ2-1
D: TRBD1
V: TRBV24-1
size: many
DNA: TGTGCCACCAGTGCCAAGGGGGCAGGGGGCTCCTACAATGAGCAGTTCTTC
CDR3: CATSAKGAGGSYNEQFF

J: TRBJ2-7
D: .
V: TRBV28
size: many
DNA: TGTGCCAGCAGTCTCCCTTTGGGCGGGGTTGAGCAGTACTTC
CDR3: CASSLPLGGVEQYF

J: TRBJ1-2
D: .
V: TRBV6-5
size: many
DNA: TGTGCCAGCAGTCCCGGCGTAGGCTACACCTTC
CDR3: CASSPGVGYTF

J: TRBJ2-7
D: TRBD2
V: TRBV20-1
size: many
DNA: TGCAGTGCTAGAGATCTGGGAGCGGGAGGCCTGGCCTACGAGCAGTACTTC
CDR3: CSARDLGAGGLAYEQYF

J: TRBJ2-1
D: TRBD2
V: TRBV10-3
size: many
DNA: TGTGCCATCAGGGCGGGAGGCAATGAGCAGTTCTTC
CDR3: CAIRAGGNEQFF

J: TRBJ2-1
D: TRBD2
V: TRBV5-1
size: many
DNA: TGCGCCAGCAGCTTGGCAGGCGGGAGTGTGTCCTACAATGAGCAGTTCTTC
CDR3: CASSLAGGSVSYNEQFF

J: TRBJ2-5
D: .
V: TRBV11-2
size: many
DNA: TGTGCCAGCAGCTTAAGAACAGGCCCCCAAGAGACCCAGTACTTC
CDR3: CASSLRTGPQETQYF

J: TRBJ2-5
D: .
V: TRBV20-1
size: many
DNA: TGCAGTGCTAGAGATGCTAGTACGGGAGAGACCCAGTACTTC
CDR3: CSARDASTGETQYF

J: TRBJ1-5
D: .
V: TRBV5-6
size: many
DNA: TGTGCCAGCAGCCGGGGCCGAAATCAGCCCCAGCATTTT
CDR3: CASSRGRNQPQHF

J: TRBJ1-1
D: .
V: TRBV6-1
size: few
DNA: TGTGCCAGCACCCGACGGGGCAGTCCTATTGGGGCAGCTTTCTTT
CDR3: CASTRRGSPIGAAFF

J: TRBJ2-7
D: TRBD1
V: TRBV7-9
size: .
DNA: TGTGCCAGCAGTCCCTACCGGGACAGCCGTTACGAGCAGTACTTC
CDR3: CASSPYRDSRYEQYF

J: TRBJ2-4
D: .
V: TRBV5-1
size: many
DNA: TGCGCCAGCAGCTTGGGGGGCAGGGTCCTGGGTGGAAACATTCAGTACTTC
CDR3: CASSLGGRVLGGNIQYF

J: TRBJ1-2
D: .
V: TRBV15
size: many
DNA: TGTGCCACCAGCAGAGAATTAGCTAACTATGGCTACACCTTC
CDR3: CATSRELANYGYTF

J: TRBJ2-7
D: TRBD1
V: TRBV5-1
size: many
DNA: TGCGCCAGCAGCCAGGGACAGTTGTACGAGCAGTACTTC
CDR3: CASSQGQLYEQYF

J: TRBJ2-1
D: .
V: TRBV20-1
size: many
DNA: TGCAGTGCTAGAGATATTGACCCGTATGAGCAGTTCTTC
CDR3: CSARDIDPYEQFF

J: TRBJ1-1
D: .
V: TRBV29-1
size: many
DNA: TGCAGCGTTAAGGTCAATACAGAACGAAGGACTGAAGCTTTCTTT
CDR3: CSVKVNTERRTEAFF

J: TRBJ1-6
D: TRBD1
V: TRBV5-1
size: many
DNA: TGCGCCAGCAGCTTGGGACAGGGTGATAATTCACCCCTCCACTTT
CDR3: CASSLGQGDNSPLHF

J: TRBJ2-2
D: .
V: TRBV27
size: many
DNA: TGTGCCAGCAGCATAGTAGAGGGGACCTTAGAGCTGTTTTTT
CDR3: CASSIVEGTLELFF

J: TRBJ1-1
D: TRBD1
V: TRBV7-9
size: few
DNA: TGTGCCAGCAACGGACAGGGAAAGGTGGACACTGAAGCTTTCTTT
CDR3: CASNGQGKVDTEAFF

J: TRBJ1-6
D: TRBD1
V: TRBV4-1
size: many
DNA: TGCGCCAGCAGCCAAGATCGAACAGGGGGTTATTCACCCCTCCACTTT
CDR3: CASSQDRTGGYSPLHF

J: TRBJ2-1
D: TRBD2
V: TRBV5-1
size: many
DNA: TGCGCCAGCAGCTTGCAAACTAGCGGGGGGGATGAGCAGTTCTTC
CDR3: CASSLQTSGGDEQFF

J: TRBJ2-2
D: .
V: TRBV5-1
size: many
DNA: TGCGCCAGCAGCTACGTTTCCGCGGGCGGGGAGCTGTTTTTT
CDR3: CASSYVSAGGELFF

J: TRBJ1-2
D: .
V: TRBV12-3/TRBV12-4
size: many
DNA: TGTGCCAGCAGCCCCGGTCTTGGCGGCTACACCTTC
CDR3: CASSPGLGGYTF